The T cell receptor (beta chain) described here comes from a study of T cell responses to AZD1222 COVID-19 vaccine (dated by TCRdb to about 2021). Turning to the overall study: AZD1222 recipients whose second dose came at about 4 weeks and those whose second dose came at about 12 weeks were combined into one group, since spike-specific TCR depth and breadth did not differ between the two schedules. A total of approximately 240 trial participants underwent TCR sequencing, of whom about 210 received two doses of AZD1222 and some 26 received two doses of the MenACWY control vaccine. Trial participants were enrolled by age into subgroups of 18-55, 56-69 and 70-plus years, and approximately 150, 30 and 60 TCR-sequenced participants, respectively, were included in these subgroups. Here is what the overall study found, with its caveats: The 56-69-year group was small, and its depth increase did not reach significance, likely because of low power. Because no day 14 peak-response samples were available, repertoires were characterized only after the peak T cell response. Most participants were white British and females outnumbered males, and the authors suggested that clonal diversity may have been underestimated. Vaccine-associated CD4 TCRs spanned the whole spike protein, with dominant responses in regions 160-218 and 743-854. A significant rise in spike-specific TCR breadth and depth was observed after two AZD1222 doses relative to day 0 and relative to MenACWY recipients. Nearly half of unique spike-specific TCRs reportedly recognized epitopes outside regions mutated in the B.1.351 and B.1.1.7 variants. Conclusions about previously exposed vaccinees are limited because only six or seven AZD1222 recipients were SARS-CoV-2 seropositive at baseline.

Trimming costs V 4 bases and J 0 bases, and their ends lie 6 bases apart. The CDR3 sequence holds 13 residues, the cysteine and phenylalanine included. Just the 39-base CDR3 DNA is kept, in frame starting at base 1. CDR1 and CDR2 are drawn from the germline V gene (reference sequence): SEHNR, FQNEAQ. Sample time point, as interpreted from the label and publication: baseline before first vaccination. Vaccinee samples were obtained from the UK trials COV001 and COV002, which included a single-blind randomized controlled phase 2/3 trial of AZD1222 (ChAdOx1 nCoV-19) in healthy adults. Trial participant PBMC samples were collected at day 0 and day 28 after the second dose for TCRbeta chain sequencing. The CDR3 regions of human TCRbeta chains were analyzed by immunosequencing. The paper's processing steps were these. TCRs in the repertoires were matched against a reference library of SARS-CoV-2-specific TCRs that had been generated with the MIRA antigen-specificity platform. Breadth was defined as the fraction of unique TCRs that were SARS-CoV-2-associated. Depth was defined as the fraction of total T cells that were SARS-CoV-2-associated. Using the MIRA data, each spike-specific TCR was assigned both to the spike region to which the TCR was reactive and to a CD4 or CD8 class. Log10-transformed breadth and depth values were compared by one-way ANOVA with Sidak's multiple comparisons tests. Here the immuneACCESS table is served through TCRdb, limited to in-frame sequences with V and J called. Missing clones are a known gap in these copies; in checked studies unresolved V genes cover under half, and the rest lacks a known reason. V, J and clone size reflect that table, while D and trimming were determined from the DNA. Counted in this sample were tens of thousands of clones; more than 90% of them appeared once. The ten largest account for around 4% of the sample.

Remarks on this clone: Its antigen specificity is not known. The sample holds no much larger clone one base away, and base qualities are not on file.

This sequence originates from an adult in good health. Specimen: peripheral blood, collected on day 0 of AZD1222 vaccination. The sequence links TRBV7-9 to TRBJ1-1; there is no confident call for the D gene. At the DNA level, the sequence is TGTGCCAGCAGCTCCGTATTGAACACTGAAGCTTTCTTT. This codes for CASSSVLNTEAFF.